A selection of T cell receptor beta chains follows, all from one sample in a study of blood T cell repertoires in COVID-19. Assay: immunoSEQ multiplex PCR; the TCRdb copy retains only in-frame clones and omits some. The sample has more than 95,000 clones, approximately 90% seen once. Material: peripheral blood. These receptors all come from a human donor with active COVID-19. The donor label of this sample is uncertain. The CDR3 runs from the conserved cysteine through the conserved F or W. A D gene is named only where the DNA matches it firmly. Clone size appears in some rows only: once, few, many, or a class for an expanded clone.

v_call	j_call	clone_size	d_call	cdr3_aa	cdr3_nt
TRBV7-9	TRBJ2-1	-	TRBD2	CASSLVRGGNNEQFF	TGTGCCAGCAGCTTAGTGCGGGGGGGTAACAATGAGCAGTTCTTC
TRBV19	TRBJ2-2	-	TRBD1	CASGDRGMTGELFF	TGTGCCAGTGGAGACAGGGGGATGACCGGGGAGCTGTTTTTT
TRBV13	TRBJ2-7	-	TRBD2	CASSFPGLGYEQYF	TGTGCCAGCAGCTTCCCGGGACTAGGCTACGAGCAGTACTTC
TRBV10-2	TRBJ2-2	once	-	CASSVKSAGELFF	TGCGCCAGCAGTGTGAAGTCGGCCGGGGAGCTGTTTTTT
TRBV13	TRBJ2-5	-	-	CASSLRAPEETQYF	TGTGCCAGCAGCCTGAGGGCCCCTGAAGAGACCCAGTACTTC
TRBV12-3/TRBV12-4	TRBJ2-7	-	-	CASRRTQGAEQYF	TGTGCCAGCAGACGGACACAGGGTGCCGAGCAGTACTTC
TRBV5-1	TRBJ2-5	-	TRBD2	CASSSLAGGLQETQYF	TGCGCCAGCAGTTCGCTAGCGGGGGGGCTCCAAGAGACCCAGTACTTC
TRBV9	TRBJ2-3	-	TRBD1	CASSDRDRDTDTQYF	TGTGCCAGCAGCGACCGGGACAGGGATACAGATACGCAGTATTTT
TRBV5-4	TRBJ2-5	-	TRBD2	CASRSAGVVGETQYF	TGTGCCAGCAGGAGTGCGGGGGTGGTCGGAGAGACCCAGTACTTC
TRBV6-4	TRBJ1-6	few	-	CASSTGSEDSPLHF	TGTGCCAGCAGCACCGGGTCCGAAGATTCACCCCTCCACTTT
TRBV4-1	TRBJ2-3	-	TRBD2	CASSQVTSGGPTDTQYF	TGCGCCAGCAGCCAAGTGACTAGCGGGGGACCCACAGATACGCAGTATTTT
TRBV5-1	TRBJ2-7	-	-	CASSPTSRVSYEQYF	TGCGCCAGCAGCCCGACCTCCAGGGTCTCCTACGAGCAGTACTTC
TRBV7-9	TRBJ1-1	many	TRBD1	CASSIRQGSTEAFF	TGTGCCAGCAGCATCCGACAGGGGTCCACTGAAGCTTTCTTT
TRBV30	TRBJ1-6	-	-	CAWSGTNSYNSPLHF	TGTGCCTGGAGTGGGACTAACTCCTATAATTCACCCCTCCACTTT
TRBV13	TRBJ2-5	-	TRBD2	CASSSRPGLAGVETQYF	TGTGCCAGCAGCTCCCGCCCGGGACTAGCGGGGGTGGAGACCCAGTACTTC
TRBV20-1	TRBJ2-5	-	TRBD2	CSASSAGGQETQYF	TGCAGTGCTAGTAGCGCGGGGGGGCAAGAGACCCAGTACTTC
TRBV7-2	TRBJ1-6	-	TRBD1	CASSQEGASSYNSPLHF	TGTGCCAGCAGCCAAGAGGGGGCTAGCTCCTATAATTCACCCCTCCACTTT
TRBV28	TRBJ2-2	-	-	CASSLASGAGSGELFF	TGTGCCAGCAGTTTAGCGAGTGGGGCAGGGTCCGGGGAGCTGTTTTTT
TRBV7-2	TRBJ1-2	-	-	CASSLWGQMYTF	TGTGCCAGCAGCTTATGGGGACAAATGTACACCTTC
TRBV5-1	TRBJ2-5	once	TRBD1	CASSLAGTGSFETQYF	TGCGCCAGCAGCTTGGCCGGGACAGGGTCTTTCGAGACCCAGTACTTC
TRBV24-1	TRBJ1-2	once	-	CATSEAGDYGYTF	TGTGCCACCAGTGAGGCGGGGGACTATGGCTACACCTTC
TRBV5-1	TRBJ2-5	-	TRBD2	CASSLDIAGETETQYF	TGCGCCAGCAGCTTGGATATAGCGGGGGAGACGGAGACCCAGTACTTC